This TCR beta chain came from a study of shared clonotypes between healthy human individuals. Measured with immunoSEQ multiplex PCR; TCRdb has only the in-frame clones, and not every one. The table shows roughly 850,000 clones, with 95% to 97% occurring only once. Trimming removed 0 bases at V and 9 bases at J, with 13 bases between. This CDR3 has 14 amino acids. Germline V gene data show CDR1 as SGHNT and CDR2 as YYREEE (reference sequence). The naive CD8 subset, CD45RO-negative cells positively selected for CCR7, excluded terminally differentiated effector memory CD45RA+ cells. Sequenced material: naive CD8+ T cells sorted from blood. The rearrangement joins TRBV5-4 to TRBJ2-1; D is possibly TRBD1 (5 bases). The TCR sequence derives from a man aged 25-45 years in good health. The CDR3 region is CASSLEVRGSEQFF. The CDR3 nucleotides read TGTGCCAGCAGCTTGGAAGTTAGGGGCAGTGAGCAGTTCTTC.